The rows below give T cell receptor beta chains drawn from one sample of a study of vaccination and CD4 T cells after COVID-19. One entry per CDR3 protein, called by TCRdb with MiXCR from the PCR reads. The table has 20,000 to 25,000 distinct CDR3 sequences, roughly 45% seen once; the top ten hold 12%. These receptors are not linked to any known antigen. Sample: CD4+ T cells from blood, cultured in vitro. All receptors derive from a human donor who had recovered from COVID-19. The CDR3 runs from the conserved cysteine through the conserved F or W. D genes are given only for firm matches. Only part of the rows carry a size: once, few, many, or a class if the clone is expanded.

D gene	V gene	clone size	J gene	CDR3 DNA	CDR3 protein
.	TRBV7-9	few	TRBJ1-2	TGTGCCAGCAGCTTAAGTCCTCAAAATCCAGGAGCCTTC	CASSLSPQNPGAF
.	TRBV20-1	few	TRBJ1-2	TGCAGTGCTAGAGGACGGGACTATGGCTACACCTTC	CSARGRDYGYTF
TRBD1	TRBV7-9	.	TRBJ2-7	TGTGCCAGCAGCTTCACCGGGGACAGCTACGAGCAGTACTTC	CASSFTGDSYEQYF
.	TRBV7-2	few	TRBJ1-2	TGTGCCAGCAGCTTATGGCGGTATGGCTACACCTTC	CASSLWRYGYTF
.	TRBV24-1	few	TRBJ1-5	TGTGCCACCAGTGATTCCGGGACTCAAAATCAGCCCCAGCATTTT	CATSDSGTQNQPQHF
.	TRBV24-1	few	TRBJ2-1	TGTGCCACCAGTGATTTGGGGAAGCAGTTCTTC	CATSDLGKQFF
TRBD2	TRBV6-1	.	TRBJ2-6	TGTGCCAGCACCCTAGCGGGGGGTTCTGGGGCCAACGTCCTGACTTTC	CASTLAGGSGANVLTF
.	TRBV19	.	TRBJ1-1	TGTGCCAGTGCAAGGACTGTGAACACTGAAGCTTTCTTT	CASARTVNTEAFF
.	TRBV21-1	.	TRBJ2-1	TGTGCCAGCAGCAAAGTACAGGGATTTTTATATGAGCAGTTCTTC	CASSKVQGFLYEQFF
.	TRBV11-3	few	TRBJ2-1	TGTGCCAGCAGCTTAGTAAGACCTCTCTGGGGTTCCTACAATGAGCAGTTCTTC	CASSLVRPLWGSYNEQFF
.	TRBV20-1	.	TRBJ2-3	TGCAGTGCTAGAGATAGGCAGGGTCGCGATACGCAGTATTTT	CSARDRQGRDTQYF
TRBD1	TRBV6-1	.	TRBJ1-2	TGTGCCAGCACGGGACAGGGAGGAGGTAACTATGGCTACACCTTC	CASTGQGGGNYGYTF
TRBD2	TRBV6-5	few	TRBJ2-5	TGTGCCAGCAGTTCCTTGGCGGGGGGTGCCAAAGAGACCCAGTACTTC	CASSSLAGGAKETQYF
TRBD1	TRBV7-9	.	TRBJ2-4	TGTGCCAGCAGCCCAGACAGGGGTAACATTCAGTACTTC	CASSPDRGNIQYF
TRBD1	TRBV27	few	TRBJ1-3	TGTGCCAGCAGCTTTTACGGACAGGGAGGAAACACCATATATTTT	CASSFYGQGGNTIYF
TRBD1	TRBV19	.	TRBJ1-1	TGTGCCAGTAGTTCCGGGGGGACAGGGGGCTTAAGCACTGAAGCTTTCTTT	CASSSGGTGGLSTEAFF
TRBD2	TRBV20-1	.	TRBJ2-1	TGCAGTGCTAGAAAATTGACTAGCGGGAGGGCCTGGAATGAGCAGTTCTTC	CSARKLTSGRAWNEQFF
.	TRBV2	.	TRBJ1-1	TGTGCCAGCAGCCCTCAGGGGAACACTGAAGCTTTCTTT	CASSPQGNTEAFF
.	TRBV19	few	TRBJ2-3	TGTGCCAGTAGTATATACCCACAGGTCCACACAGATACGCAGTATTTT	CASSIYPQVHTDTQYF
.	TRBV7-8	few	TRBJ2-3	TGTGCCAGCAGCCGTGGGGCCTCCACAGATACGCAGTATTTT	CASSRGASTDTQYF
.	TRBV20-1	few	TRBJ2-3	TGCAGTGCTAGACCAAGTGAGGGGGTTGATACGCAGTATTTT	CSARPSEGVDTQYF
TRBD2	TRBV6-1	.	TRBJ2-1	TGTGCCAGCAGTGAAGAAGGTAGCGGGGGCCGAAACAATGAGCAGTTCTTC	CASSEEGSGGRNNEQFF
TRBD2	TRBV11-2	.	TRBJ2-7	TGTGCCAGCAGCCTCCAGACTAGCGGGGACCTTAAAGAGTACTTC	CASSLQTSGDLKEYF
.	TRBV6-1	.	TRBJ2-2	TGTGCCAGCAGGGAGGGTCGTGAGCTGTTTTTT	CASREGRELFF
TRBD2	TRBV20-1	few	TRBJ2-5	TGCAGTGCTAGGATGGGTCGGCGGGGGGGCCCGGAGACCCAGTACTTC	CSARMGRRGGPETQYF
.	TRBV14	few	TRBJ1-2	TGTGCCAGCAGCCAAGACTTGGTGGATGGCTACACCTTC	CASSQDLVDGYTF
.	TRBV27	.	TRBJ2-6	TGTGCCAGCAGTACAGGGATCGGAGAGTCTGGGGCCAACGTCCTGACTTTC	CASSTGIGESGANVLTF
TRBD1	TRBV19	.	TRBJ2-1	TGTGCCAGTAGTATCGGACAGGGGGCGGTGTTCTTC	CASSIGQGAVFF
TRBD1	TRBV6-2/TRBV6-3	.	TRBJ1-1	TGTGCCAGCAGTGAAAGGACAGGGAACACTGAAGCTTTCTTT	CASSERTGNTEAFF
.	TRBV11-2	.	TRBJ1-6	TGTGCCAGCAGCTTTTTATTTAATTCACCCCTCCACTTT	CASSFLFNSPLHF
.	TRBV6-5	.	TRBJ2-5	TGTGCCAGCAGTTGGGGCCAAGAGACCCAGTACTTC	CASSWGQETQYF
TRBD2	TRBV5-4	.	TRBJ2-7	TGTGCCAGCAGCTCGGGGGGGGGACAAGCCTCCTACGAGCAGTACTTC	CASSSGGGQASYEQYF
.	TRBV7-2	.	TRBJ2-7	TGTGCCAGCAGCCGGATCGGATCTCAATACGAGCAGTACTTC	CASSRIGSQYEQYF
.	TRBV28	.	TRBJ1-5	TGTGCCAGCAGTTTCCCGAATCAGCCCCAGCATTTT	CASSFPNQPQHF
TRBD2	TRBV18	.	TRBJ2-1	TGTGCCAGCTCACATGGGACTAGCGGGAGAATCAATGAGCAGTTCTTC	CASSHGTSGRINEQFF
.	TRBV6-2/TRBV6-3	.	TRBJ2-5	TGTGCCAGCAGTTCGTCTCGGGACGGGCTCTTTGGGACCCAGTACTTC	CASSSSRDGLFGTQYF
.	TRBV12-3/TRBV12-4	once	TRBJ2-7	TGTGCCAGCAGTTTGGTTTCCGAGCAGTACTTC	CASSLVSEQYF
.	TRBV20-1	.	TRBJ2-1	TGCAGTGCTAGTGGGGACCGCAATGAGCAGTTCTTC	CSASGDRNEQFF
TRBD1	TRBV11-2	.	TRBJ2-5	TGTGCCAGCAGCGGACAGGGGACCCAAGAGACCCAGTACTTC	CASSGQGTQETQYF
.	TRBV9	.	TRBJ1-4	TGTGCCAGCAGTGACAGGAAGGGGGGCAAACTGTTTTTT	CASSDRKGGKLFF
TRBD1	TRBV7-9	once	TRBJ2-7	TGTGCCAGCAGCAGGGGACAGGGGACCTACGAGCAGTACTTC	CASSRGQGTYEQYF
.	TRBV6-1	.	TRBJ1-2	TGTGCCAGCAGCCGCTTAGCTAACTATGGCTACACCTTC	CASSRLANYGYTF
TRBD1	TRBV7-2	few	TRBJ1-5	TGTGCCAGCAGCTTAGACGGACAGGGCATTACCTTGCCTCAGCAATTT	CASSLDGQGITLPQQF
TRBD2	TRBV5-4	.	TRBJ2-5	TGTGCCAGCAGAACTAGCGGGTTAAAAGAGACCCAGTACTTC	CASRTSGLKETQYF
TRBD2	TRBV7-9	.	TRBJ2-7	TGTGCCAGCAGCTCCAGGACTAGCGGGAGTACGATATACGAGCAGTACTTC	CASSSRTSGSTIYEQYF
TRBD1	TRBV4-1	.	TRBJ1-2	TGCGCCAGCAGCCAGCAACAGGGGGCGCGTGGCTACACCTTC	CASSQQQGARGYTF
.	TRBV10-3	.	TRBJ2-3	TGTGCCATCAGTACCCCCCCGGGAGATACGCAGTATTTT	CAISTPPGDTQYF
.	TRBV27	few	TRBJ2-7	TGTGCCAGCAGTTTATTCAGCCGCGTCTACCTACAAGTCTCCTACGAGCAGTACTTC	CASSLFSRVYLQVSYEQYF
.	TRBV20-1	.	TRBJ2-3	TGCAGTGCTCGCTTAACGGACGGCGGAAGGAGGACTTCCCGCACAGATACGCAGTATTTT	CSARLTDGGRRTSRTDTQYF
.	TRBV7-2	few	TRBJ2-1	TGTGCCAGCAGCTTAGTGTTCGGGTACAACAATGAGCAGTTCTTC	CASSLVFGYNNEQFF
TRBD1	TRBV11-3	.	TRBJ1-5	TGTGCCAGCAGCCCCGGGACAGATCAGCCCCAGCATTTT	CASSPGTDQPQHF
TRBD2	TRBV20-1	.	TRBJ2-1	TGCAGTGCTAGAGATCGACGGGGGGGCTACAATGAGCAGTTCTTC	CSARDRRGGYNEQFF
TRBD1	TRBV10-1	.	TRBJ2-5	TGCGCCAGCAGTGACCCCGGGACAGACCAAGAGACCCAGTACTTC	CASSDPGTDQETQYF
.	TRBV12-3/TRBV12-4	.	TRBJ2-5	TGTGCCAGCAGCTTCGCTTGGACCGGCCAAGAGACCCAGTACTTC	CASSFAWTGQETQYF
.	TRBV30	few	TRBJ2-1	TGTGCCTGGAGCGGCTACGGACTCAACCTTCGCAATGAGCAGTTCTTC	CAWSGYGLNLRNEQFF